This TCR beta chain is from a study of blood T cell repertoires in COVID-19. Background on the study: Acute and convalescent COVID-19 samples came from the United States, Italy and Spain. T cells, B-cell-depleted T cells, or PBMCs supplied cDNA or gDNA.

Patients from Seattle were sampled longitudinally, starting during active infection. In the authors' methods: Estimation of nucleated cell counts relied on the amplification of reference gene primers. Assay: immunoSEQ multiplex PCR; the TCRdb copy retains only in-frame clones and omits some. The V and J calls and clone size come from that table; D and trimming were worked out from the DNA. The sample lists a few hundred thousand clones, roughly 90% occurring once. Material: peripheral blood. This receptor was obtained from a woman aged 25 to 45 with COVID-19, enrolled during active disease.

DNA for the CDR3: TGTGCCAGTATCCAGCGGGATAACTATGGCTACACCTTC. This sequence encodes CASIQRDNYGYTF. This sequence joins TRBV19 and TRBJ1-2, with no clear D. The CDR3 length is 13 residues. CDR1 is LNHDA and CDR2 is SQIVND in the germline V gene (reference sequence). V lost 7 bases and J lost 1, with 10 bases in between.